A selection of T cell receptor beta chains follows, all from one sample in a study of cytomegalovirus exposure and HLA in healthy donors. Assay: immunoSEQ multiplex PCR; the TCRdb copy retains only in-frame clones and omits some. Of roughly 120,000 clones in the sample, about 66% were seen once. Sequencing used PBMCs. The receptor set was obtained from a man aged 25 to 45 in good health and CMV-seropositive. Each CDR3 is given with its conserved first and last residue. Fields, in order: V gene, J gene, D gene, clone size, CDR3 DNA, CDR3 protein. D genes are given only for firm matches. The size field is filled for only some rows; it gives once, few, many or a size class.

>TRBV19|TRBJ2-1|TRBD1|.
TGTGCCAGTAGTATGAGGGGGCGCAATGAGCAGTTCTTC
CASSMRGRNEQFF
>TRBV15|TRBJ2-4|TRBD2|.
TGTGCCACCAGCAGAGATCTAGCGGGCGGTTTAGTTATTCAGTACTTC
CATSRDLAGGLVIQYF
>TRBV5-1|TRBJ2-5|.|.
TGCGCCAGCAGCTTGGTGGGCCGCCAAGAGACCCAGTACTTC
CASSLVGRQETQYF
>TRBV18|TRBJ1-5|.|.
TGTGCCAGCTCGCAGGGGACGGAAAAGAATCAGCCCCAGCATTTT
CASSQGTEKNQPQHF
>TRBV5-6|TRBJ2-1|TRBD2|.
TGTGCCAGCAGCCGAGCGGGACGCTCCTACAATGAGCAGTTCTTC
CASSRAGRSYNEQFF
>TRBV4-3|TRBJ2-5|TRBD2|.
TGCGCCAGCAGCCAAGTCCTGGCGGGGGTTAAAGAGACCCAGTACTTC
CASSQVLAGVKETQYF
>TRBV2|TRBJ2-3|TRBD2|few
TGTGCCAGCAGTGGGGCTCTACGGGAGGGTACGCAGTATTTT
CASSGALREGTQYF
>TRBV6-5|TRBJ2-7|.|.
TGTGCCAGCAGCAGGACTTTAGCAGTGTACGAGCAGTACTTC
CASSRTLAVYEQYF
>TRBV6-4|TRBJ2-1|TRBD2|.
TGTGCCAGCAGTGACTTTCGGACTAGCGATTACAATGAGCAGTTCTTC
CASSDFRTSDYNEQFF
>TRBV7-9|TRBJ2-1|.|.
TGTGCCAGCAGCTTAGTCGGCGGTTACAATGAGCAGTTCTTC
CASSLVGGYNEQFF
>TRBV19|TRBJ2-2|.|.
TGTGCCAGTAGTATCTGGTCCGGGGGAATGAACACCGGGGAGCTGTTTTTT
CASSIWSGGMNTGELFF
>TRBV14|TRBJ2-7|.|.
TGTGCCAGCAGCCAAGGGCAGGGGTCCGAGCAGTACTTC
CASSQGQGSEQYF
>TRBV5-6|TRBJ2-3|TRBD2|once
TGTGCCAGCAGCTTGATCACTAGCGGGAGAGGCACAGATACGCAGTATTTT
CASSLITSGRGTDTQYF
>TRBV2|TRBJ1-2|TRBD1|.
TGTGCCAGCCGGGACAGTCGCTACTATGGCTACACCTTC
CASRDSRYYGYTF
>TRBV5-5|TRBJ1-1|TRBD1|few
TGTGCCAGCAGCTTGTCGCGAGACAGGGAGAACACTGAAGCTTTCTTT
CASSLSRDRENTEAFF
>TRBV7-6|TRBJ2-7|TRBD1|.
TGTGCCAGCAGCCGTATTACGGGACAGAATTTCTACGAGCAGTACTTC
CASSRITGQNFYEQYF
>TRBV30|TRBJ2-1|TRBD2|once
TGTGCCTGGAGCAGCGAATTAGTAGCGGGAGAAAGCTATGAGCAGTTCTTC
CAWSSELVAGESYEQFF
>TRBV9|TRBJ2-7|TRBD2|.
TGTGCCAGCAGCGTCCGGGACTATCCCCCAATCTCCTACGAGCAGTACTTC
CASSVRDYPPISYEQYF
>TRBV7-9|TRBJ1-1|.|few
TGTGCCAGCAGCTTGACCGGGACACCGACTGAAGCTTTCTTT
CASSLTGTPTEAFF
>TRBV7-9|TRBJ2-5|.|.
TGTGCCAGCTGCCGGTCGAACCAAGAGACCCAGTACTTC
CASCRSNQETQYF
>TRBV30|TRBJ2-5|TRBD2|.
TGTGCCTGGAGTATAGCGGGAGGGAGCGGTGGGGAAGAGACCCAGTACTTC
CAWSIAGGSGGEETQYF
>TRBV10-3|TRBJ2-7|TRBD1|.
TGTGCCATCAGTCGGGACAGAGACTACGAGCAGTACTTC
CAISRDRDYEQYF
>TRBV7-9|TRBJ2-3|.|few
TGTGCCAGCAGCTTAGTCGGCGAGGGCCCGGCAGATACGCAGTATTTT
CASSLVGEGPADTQYF